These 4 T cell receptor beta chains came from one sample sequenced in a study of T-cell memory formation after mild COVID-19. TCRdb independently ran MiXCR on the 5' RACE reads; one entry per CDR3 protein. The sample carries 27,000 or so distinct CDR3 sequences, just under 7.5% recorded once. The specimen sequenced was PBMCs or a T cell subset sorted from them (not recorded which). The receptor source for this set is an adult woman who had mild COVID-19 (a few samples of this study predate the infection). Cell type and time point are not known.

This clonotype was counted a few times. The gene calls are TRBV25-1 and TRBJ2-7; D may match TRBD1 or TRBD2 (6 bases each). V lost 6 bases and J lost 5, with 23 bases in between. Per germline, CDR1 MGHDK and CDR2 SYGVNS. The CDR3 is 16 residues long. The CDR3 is CASRPTGGAPFDEQYF. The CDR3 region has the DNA TGTGCCAGCAGGCCGACCGGGGGCGCCCCTTTCGACGAGCAGTACTTC.

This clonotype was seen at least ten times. CDR3 in amino acids: CASSLGSANTEAFF. The CDR3 coding sequence is TGTGCCAGCAGCTTAGGGTCCGCGAACACTGAAGCTTTCTTT. The J gene is TRBJ1-1, the V gene TRBV11-2, with D hard to call. Germline V gene lookup returns CDR1 SGHAT and CDR2 FQNNGV. The CDR3 totals 14 residues. The V end was cut by 1 base, the J end by 1 base, with 7 bases between.

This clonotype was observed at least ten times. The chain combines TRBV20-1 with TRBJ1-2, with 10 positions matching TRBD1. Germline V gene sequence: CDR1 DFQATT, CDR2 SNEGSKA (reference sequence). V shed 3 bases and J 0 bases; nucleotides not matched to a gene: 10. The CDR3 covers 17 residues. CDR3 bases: TGCAGTGCTAGCGGTGGGAGCGGGACAGGGGCTAACTATGGCTACACCTTC. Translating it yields CSASGGSGTGANYGYTF.

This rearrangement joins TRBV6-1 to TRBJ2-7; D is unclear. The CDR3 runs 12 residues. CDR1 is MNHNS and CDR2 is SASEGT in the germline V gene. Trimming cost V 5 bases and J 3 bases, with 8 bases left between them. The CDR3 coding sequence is TGTGCCAGCAGTCAAAGCTACTACGAGCAGTACTTC. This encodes CASSQSYYEQYF.